The present TCR beta chain was sequenced within a study of resident and recirculating memory T cells in vitiligo. Germline lookup yields CDR1 MDHEN and CDR2 SYDVKM. The CDR3 runs to 15 residues. The V segment lost 3 bases and the J segment 2 bases; nucleotides outside the gene matches: 6. Method: immunoSEQ multiplex PCR; TCRdb's copy keeps in-frame clones and lacks some. This table has around 78,000 clones, approximately 90% appearing once. What was sequenced was blood. The V call is TRBV28, the J call TRBJ2-7; 8 nucleotides match TRBD1. The clonotype originates from a male donor with vitiligo. The CDR3 DNA reads as TGTGCCAGCAGTTTCAGACAGGGGCTCACCTACGAGCAGTACTTC. Translation gives CASSFRQGLTYEQYF. Variable domain in full (rest from reference TRBV28 and TRBJ2-7): DVKVTQSSRYLVKRTGEKVFLECVQDMDHENMFWYRQDPGLGLRLIYFSYDVKMKEKGDIPEGYSVSREKKERFSLILESASTNQTSMYLCASSFRQGLTYEQYFGPGTRLTVT.